Listed here are 2 T cell receptor beta chains from one sample, sequenced in a study of shared clonotypes between healthy human individuals. Naive CD8 isolation took CD45RO-negative cells positively selected for CCR7 and excluded terminally differentiated effector memory CD45RA+ cells. Generated by immunoSEQ multiplex PCR, the TCRdb table keeps only in-frame clones and is missing some. Of around 1.9 million clones listed, about 93% are singletons. Sequenced input: naive CD8+ T cells from PBMCs. These receptor sequences come from a man younger than 35 in good health. Some clones in this sample may be carry-over from other donors' samples.

CDR3 nucleotide sequence: TGTGCCAGCAGCTTAACCGGGATCTCCTACGAGCAGTACTTC. This codes for CASSLTGISYEQYF. The V call is TRBV11-1, the J call TRBJ2-7, with D maybe TRBD2 (5 bases). This CDR3 has 14 amino acids. Germline assignment: CDR1 SGHAT and CDR2 FQDESV (reference sequence). V lost 2 bases and J lost 0, with 8 bases in between.

The rearrangement joins TRBV7-9 to TRBJ2-7; 11 nucleotides match TRBD2. V dropped 5 bases and J dropped 4; count of bases not matched to a gene: 7. The germline V gene encodes CDR1 SEHNR and CDR2 FQNEAQ (reference sequence). The CDR3 is 15 residues long. The CDR3 sequence is CASSVTSGSKYEQYF. The CDR3 region has the DNA TGTGCCAGCAGCGTTACTAGCGGGAGTAAGTACGAGCAGTACTTC.